This is a list of T cell receptor beta chains from one sample in a study of post-analysis software for immune sequencing data. MiXCR, applied by TCRdb to the PCR reads, yields one record per CDR3 protein. This table holds a few hundred thousand distinct CDR3 sequences, approximately 33% found once. The sample was blood. Every receptor here comes from a girl between 5 and 17 years old with multiple sclerosis. CDR3s include the opening cysteine and the closing phenylalanine or tryptophan. The D gene is left open where the match is weak. Clone size appears in some rows only: once, few, many, or a class for an expanded clone.

J gene,clone size,D gene,V gene,CDR3 DNA,CDR3 protein
TRBJ1-1,.,.,TRBV7-2,TGTGCCAGCAGCCAACAGGCGTCAACAACTGAAGCTTTCTTT,CASSQQASTTEAFF
TRBJ2-7,.,TRBD2,TRBV18,TGTGCCAGCTCCCTAGAAACACGGACTAGCGGACTGCTTGAGCAGTACTTC,CASSLETRTSGLLEQYF
TRBJ2-3,.,TRBD1,TRBV7-6,TGTGCCAGCAGCTTCGGAGGGACAGGGGTTGCAGATACGCAGTATTTT,CASSFGGTGVADTQYF
TRBJ2-4,few,.,TRBV29-1,TGCAGCGTTGAAGAAGGGGACTCTGCCTCGAACATTCAGTACTTC,CSVEEGDSASNIQYF
TRBJ2-5,.,TRBD2,TRBV7-2,TGTGCCAGCGGCCCGACTAGCGGGGCCCAAGAGACCCAGTACTTC,CASGPTSGAQETQYF
TRBJ2-7,many,TRBD1,TRBV5-1,TGCGCCAGCAGCTCCGGGACAGGGGTGGACGAGCAGTACTTC,CASSSGTGVDEQYF
TRBJ2-3,few,TRBD2,TRBV28,TGTGCCAGCAGTTTAGAAGCGGGGGATCCCACAGATACGCAGTATTTT,CASSLEAGDPTDTQYF
TRBJ2-3,few,TRBD1,TRBV10-3,TGTGCCATCAGTGGGGGTCTAAGAGGGGGCCTCACAGATACGCAGTATTTT,CAISGGLRGGLTDTQYF
TRBJ1-2,few,.,TRBV29-1,TGCAGCGTCGTAAGCTTCTACAGCGATCCCGGGGATGGCTACACCTTC,CSVVSFYSDPGDGYTF
TRBJ2-3,few,.,TRBV5-5,TGTGCCAGCAGCTTGACCCCAGGGGTCATATCCGGAGACCGCACAGATACGCAGTATTTT,CASSLTPGVISGDRTDTQYF
TRBJ2-7,many,.,TRBV7-8,TGTGCCAGCAGCTTAGGGGCAGCCGAGCAGTACTTC,CASSLGAAEQYF
TRBJ2-7,many,.,TRBV10-3,TGTGCCATCAGCATGCAGGGTTATAGCTCCTACGAGCAGTACTTC,CAISMQGYSSYEQYF
TRBJ1-2,few,TRBD1,TRBV2,TGTGCCAGCGGCCGGGACAGGTTGAATGGCTACACCTTC,CASGRDRLNGYTF
TRBJ2-3,.,TRBD1,TRBV20-1,TGCAGTGCTAGCCCGGGACAGGGGTCGGATACGCAGTATTTT,CSASPGQGSDTQYF
TRBJ1-2,.,.,TRBV7-9,TGTGCCAGCAGCCCCGTGGGGCAGGGATATGGCTACACCTTC,CASSPVGQGYGYTF
TRBJ2-3,.,.,TRBV5-6,TGTGCCAGCAGTCTCCCGGCCTCACCCCCGGATACGCAGTATTTT,CASSLPASPPDTQYF
TRBJ2-3,few,.,TRBV7-9,TGTGCCAGCAGCTTAGGTAGAACGAACACAGATACGCAGTATTTT,CASSLGRTNTDTQYF
TRBJ1-5,.,TRBD1,TRBV12-5,TGTGCTAGTGGTTTGGTGAGGAGGGGGCTTAGGGGTAATCAGCCCCAGCATTTT,CASGLVRRGLRGNQPQHF
TRBJ2-1,few,TRBD2,TRBV24-1,TGTGCCACCAGTGGTACGGGACTAGCGGGGGGTAATGAGCAGTTCTTC,CATSGTGLAGGNEQFF
TRBJ2-5,many,TRBD1,TRBV29-1,TGCAGCGTTGGTGGGACAGCACAAGAGACCCAGTACTTC,CSVGGTAQETQYF
TRBJ2-5,.,.,TRBV5-1,TGCGCCAGCAGCTTGTACGCAGATCCGAATCAAGAGACCCAGTACTTC,CASSLYADPNQETQYF